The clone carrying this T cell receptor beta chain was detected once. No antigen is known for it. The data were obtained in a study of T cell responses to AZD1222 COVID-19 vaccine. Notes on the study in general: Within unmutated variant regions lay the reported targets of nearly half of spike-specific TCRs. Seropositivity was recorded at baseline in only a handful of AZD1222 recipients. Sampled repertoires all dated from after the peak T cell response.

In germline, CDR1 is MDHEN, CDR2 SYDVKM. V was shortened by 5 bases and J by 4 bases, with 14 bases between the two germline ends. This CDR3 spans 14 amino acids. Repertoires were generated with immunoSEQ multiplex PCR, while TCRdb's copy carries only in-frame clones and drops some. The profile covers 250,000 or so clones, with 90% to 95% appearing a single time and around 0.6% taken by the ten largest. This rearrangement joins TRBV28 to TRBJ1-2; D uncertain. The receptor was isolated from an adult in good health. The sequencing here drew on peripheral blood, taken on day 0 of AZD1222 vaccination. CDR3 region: CASSRGGGRYGYTF. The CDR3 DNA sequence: TGTGCCAGCAGTCGCGGTGGAGGGCGCTATGGCTACACCTTC.